This TCR beta chain was documented in a study of T cells in Graves' hyperthyroidism and ophthalmopathy. This clonotype was detected many times. V was pared by 2 bases and J by 0 bases, with 8 bases between. Germline values: CDR1 DFQATT, CDR2 SNEGSKA (reference sequence). This CDR3 region has 14 residues. TCR beta CDR3 region amplification was performed from RNA transcripts. TCR CDR3 underwent first-round RT-PCR with the HTBI primer set. One entry per CDR3 protein, called by TCRdb with MiXCR from the multiplex PCR reads. The sample holds some 600,000 distinct CDR3 sequences, over 11% seen once. The J gene is TRBJ2-1, the V gene TRBV20-1, with D unclear. The sample was blood. The receptor comes from a woman in her twenties or thirties with Graves' hyperthyroidism that later progressed to Graves' ophthalmopathy. The CDR3 nucleotides read TGCAGTGCTAGACAATGGCGCTCCTACAATGAGCAGTTCTTC. Its protein is CSARQWRSYNEQFF.